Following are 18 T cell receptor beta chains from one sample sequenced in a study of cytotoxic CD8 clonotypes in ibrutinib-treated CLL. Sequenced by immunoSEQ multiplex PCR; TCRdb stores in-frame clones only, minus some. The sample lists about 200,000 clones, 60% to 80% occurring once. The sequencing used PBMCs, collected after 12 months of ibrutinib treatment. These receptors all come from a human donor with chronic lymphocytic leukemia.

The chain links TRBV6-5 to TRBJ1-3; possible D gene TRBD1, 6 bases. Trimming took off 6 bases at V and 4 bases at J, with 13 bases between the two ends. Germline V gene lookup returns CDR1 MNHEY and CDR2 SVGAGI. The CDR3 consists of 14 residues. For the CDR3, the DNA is TGTGCCAGCAGCCAACACAGGGAGGGAAACACCATATATTTT. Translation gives CASSQHREGNTIYF.

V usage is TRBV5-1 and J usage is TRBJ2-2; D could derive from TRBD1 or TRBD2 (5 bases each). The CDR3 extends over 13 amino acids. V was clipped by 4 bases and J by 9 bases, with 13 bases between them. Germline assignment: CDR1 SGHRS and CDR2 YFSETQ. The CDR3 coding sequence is TGCGCCAGCAGCCCGAAGGGACGAAGGGAGCTGTTTTTT. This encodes CASSPKGRRELFF.

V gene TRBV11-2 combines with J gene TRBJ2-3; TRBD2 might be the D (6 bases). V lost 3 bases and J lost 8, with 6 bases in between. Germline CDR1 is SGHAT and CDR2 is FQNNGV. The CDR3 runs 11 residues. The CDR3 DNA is TGTGCCAGCAGCTTTAGCGGTACGCAGTATTTT. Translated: CASSFSGTQYF.

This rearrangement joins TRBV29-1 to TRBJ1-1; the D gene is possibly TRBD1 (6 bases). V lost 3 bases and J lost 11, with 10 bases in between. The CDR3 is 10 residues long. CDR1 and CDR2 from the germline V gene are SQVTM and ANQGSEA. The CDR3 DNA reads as TGCAGCGTTGAGGGACAATTGGCTTTCTTT. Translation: CSVEGQLAFF.

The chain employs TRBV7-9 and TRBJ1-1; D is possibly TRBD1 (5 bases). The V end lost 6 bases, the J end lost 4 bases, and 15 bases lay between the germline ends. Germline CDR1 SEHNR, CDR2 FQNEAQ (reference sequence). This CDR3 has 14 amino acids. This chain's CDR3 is CASRGDRFSTEAFF. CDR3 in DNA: TGTGCCAGCAGGGGGGACCGATTTAGCACTGAAGCTTTCTTT. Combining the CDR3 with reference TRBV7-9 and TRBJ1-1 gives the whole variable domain DTGVSQNPRHKITKRGQNVTFRCDPISEHNRLYWYRQTLGQGPEFLTYFQNEAQLEKSRLLSDRFSAERPKGSFSTLEIQRTEQGDSAMYLCASRGDRFSTEAFFGQGTRLTVV.

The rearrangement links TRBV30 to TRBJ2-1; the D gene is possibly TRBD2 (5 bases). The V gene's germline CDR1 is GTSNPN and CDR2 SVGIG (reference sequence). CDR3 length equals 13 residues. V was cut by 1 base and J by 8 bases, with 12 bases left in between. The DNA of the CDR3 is TGTGCCTGGAGTGATACGAGGGCCGATGAGCAGTTCTTC. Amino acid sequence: CAWSDTRADEQFF.

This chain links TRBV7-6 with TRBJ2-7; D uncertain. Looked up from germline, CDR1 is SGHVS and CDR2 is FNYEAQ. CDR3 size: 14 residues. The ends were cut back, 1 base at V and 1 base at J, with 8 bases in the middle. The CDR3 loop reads CASSLGSGSYEQYF. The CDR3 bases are TGTGCCAGCAGCTTAGGGTCAGGTTCCTACGAGCAGTACTTC.

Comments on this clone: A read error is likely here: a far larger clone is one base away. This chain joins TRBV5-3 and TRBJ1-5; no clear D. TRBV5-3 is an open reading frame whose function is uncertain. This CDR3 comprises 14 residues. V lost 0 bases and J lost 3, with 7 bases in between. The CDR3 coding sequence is TGTGCCAGAAGCTTGGACACATACAATCAGCCCCAGCATTTT. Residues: CARSLDTYNQPQHF.

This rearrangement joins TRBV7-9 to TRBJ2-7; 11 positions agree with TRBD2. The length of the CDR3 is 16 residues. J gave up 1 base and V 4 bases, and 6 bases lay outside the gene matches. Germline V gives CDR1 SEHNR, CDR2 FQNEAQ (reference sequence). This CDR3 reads CASSSGTSGESYEQYF. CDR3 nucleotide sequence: TGTGCCAGCAGCTCAGGGACTAGCGGAGAATCCTACGAGCAGTACTTC. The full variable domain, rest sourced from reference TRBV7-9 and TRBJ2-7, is DTGVSQNPRHKITKRGQNVTFRCDPISEHNRLYWYRQTLGQGPEFLTYFQNEAQLEKSRLLSDRFSAERPKGSFSTLEIQRTEQGDSAMYLCASSSGTSGESYEQYFGPGTRLTVT.

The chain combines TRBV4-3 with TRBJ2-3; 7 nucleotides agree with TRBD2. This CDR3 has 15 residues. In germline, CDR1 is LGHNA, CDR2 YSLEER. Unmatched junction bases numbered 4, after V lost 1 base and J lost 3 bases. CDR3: CASSQGQGGTDTQYF. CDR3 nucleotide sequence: TGCGCCAGCAGCCAAGGGCAGGGAGGGACAGATACGCAGTATTTT.

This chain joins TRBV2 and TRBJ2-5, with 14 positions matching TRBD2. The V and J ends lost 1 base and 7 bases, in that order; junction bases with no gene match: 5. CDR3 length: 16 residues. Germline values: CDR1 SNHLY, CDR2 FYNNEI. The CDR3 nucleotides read TGTGCCAGCAGTGAAGGAGGACTAGCGGGGGGCGGGACCCAGTACTTC. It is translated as CASSEGGLAGGGTQYF. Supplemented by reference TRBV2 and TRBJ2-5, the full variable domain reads EPEVTQTPSHQVTQMGQEVILRCVPISNHLYFYWYRQILGQKVEFLVSFYNNEISEKSEIFDDQFSVERPDGSNFTLKIRSTKLEDSAMYFCASSEGGLAGGGTQYFGPGTRLLVL.

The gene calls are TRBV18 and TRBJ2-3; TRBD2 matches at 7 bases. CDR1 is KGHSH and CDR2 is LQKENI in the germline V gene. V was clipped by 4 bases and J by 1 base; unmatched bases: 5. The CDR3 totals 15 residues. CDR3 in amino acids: CASSRNAGGTDTQYF. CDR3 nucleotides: TGTGCCAGCTCACGCAACGCGGGAGGCACAGATACGCAGTATTTT. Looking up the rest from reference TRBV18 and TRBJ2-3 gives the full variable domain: NAGVMQNPRHLVRRRGQEARLRCSPMKGHSHVYWYRQLPEEGLKFMVYLQKENIIDESGMPKERFSAEFPKEGPSILRIQQVVRGDSAAYFCASSRNAGGTDTQYFGPGTRLTVL.

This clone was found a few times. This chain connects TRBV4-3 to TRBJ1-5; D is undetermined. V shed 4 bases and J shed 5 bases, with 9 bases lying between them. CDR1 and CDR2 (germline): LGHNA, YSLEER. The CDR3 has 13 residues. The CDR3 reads CASSPWRDQPQHF. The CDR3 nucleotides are TGCGCCAGCAGCCCATGGAGGGATCAGCCCCAGCATTTT.

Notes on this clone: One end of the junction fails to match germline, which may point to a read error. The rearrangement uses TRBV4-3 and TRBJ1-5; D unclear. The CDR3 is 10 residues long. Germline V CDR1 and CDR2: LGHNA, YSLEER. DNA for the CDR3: TGCGCCAGCAGCCAAGATCCCGGGTGGTTT. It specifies CASSQDPGWF.

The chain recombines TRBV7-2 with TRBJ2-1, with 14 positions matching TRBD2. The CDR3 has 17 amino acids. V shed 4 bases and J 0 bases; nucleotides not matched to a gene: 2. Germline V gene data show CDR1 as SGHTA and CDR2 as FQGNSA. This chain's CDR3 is CASSWTSGRNSYNEQFF. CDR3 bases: TGTGCCAGCAGCTGGACTAGCGGGAGGAACTCCTACAATGAGCAGTTCTTC.

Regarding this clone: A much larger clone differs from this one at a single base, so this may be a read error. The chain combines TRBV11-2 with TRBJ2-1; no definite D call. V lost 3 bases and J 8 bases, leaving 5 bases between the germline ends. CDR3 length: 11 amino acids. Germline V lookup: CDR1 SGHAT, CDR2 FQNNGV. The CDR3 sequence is CASSLRYEQFF. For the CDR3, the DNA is TGTGCCAGCAGCTTGAGGTATGAGCAGTTCTTC.

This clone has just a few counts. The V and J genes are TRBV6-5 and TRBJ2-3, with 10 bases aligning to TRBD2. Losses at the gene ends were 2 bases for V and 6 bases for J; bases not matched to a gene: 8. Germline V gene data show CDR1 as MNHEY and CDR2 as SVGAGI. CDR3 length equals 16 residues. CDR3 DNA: TGTGCCAGCAGTTACGATAGCGGGAGGCCTGCGGATACGCAGTATTTT. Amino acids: CASSYDSGRPADTQYF.

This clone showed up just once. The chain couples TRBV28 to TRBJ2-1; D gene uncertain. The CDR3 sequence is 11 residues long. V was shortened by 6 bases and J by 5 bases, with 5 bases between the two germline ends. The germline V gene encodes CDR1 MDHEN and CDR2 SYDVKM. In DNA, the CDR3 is TGTGCCAGCAGGGAAAACAATGAGCAGTTCTTC. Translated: CASRENNEQFF.